The clone carrying this T cell receptor (beta chain) is termed medium-sized. Documented time point: sample taken at primary tumor resection. Whole RNA, which was extracted from tumor, nontumor lung tissue or frozen PBMC, was sequenced without any cell sorting. TCRdb reprocessed the 5' RACE reads via MiXCR and lists one record per CDR3 protein. The sample lists approximately 2,200 distinct CDR3 sequences, about an eighth seen once, with under 30% in the top ten. The entry originates in a study of spatial heterogeneity in lung cancer. V lost 0 bases and J lost 1; bases outside the gene matches: 2. This CDR3 is built from 16 residues. The germline V gene encodes CDR1 SGHRS and CDR2 YFSETQ.

The rearrangement uses TRBV5-1 and TRBJ2-7; 12 positions agree with TRBD2. The source was normal lung tissue next to the tumor, collected at surgery. This TCR was recovered from a male donor with early-stage non-small cell lung cancer. The CDR3 region is CASSLGTSGVSYEQYF. The CDR3 bases are TGCGCCAGCAGCTTGGGGACTAGCGGGGTATCCTACGAGCAGTACTTC.